This section outlines one T cell receptor beta chain sequence together with its context. Its recognized antigen is unknown. Base qualities were left out, and no much larger clone turns up one base away. This entry comes from a study of blood T cell repertoires in COVID-19 (dated by TCRdb to the early 2020s). Describing the broader study: Collaborator samples came from the United States, Italy and Spain and covered acute and convalescent phases of COVID-19. A freely available public database, intended as a resource for researchers studying the immune response to SARS-CoV-2, is where the repertoires were released. A de-identified subject ID, COVID-19 status, age in years and sex were almost always included in the sample metadata. Where available, HLA class I and class II types were taken from metadata supplied by the sample provider and were not determined by assay-based typing. Subjects who had been exposed to COVID-19, were actively infected with it, or had recovered from it provided the deeply sampled blood TCRbeta repertoires that made up the dataset. The material from the prospective study consisted of cDNA or gDNA derived from T cells, B-cell-depleted T cells, or PBMCs. The samples were drawn from the first 160 participants of the ongoing ImmuneRACE study and from over a thousand subjects provided by 6 global collaborators. The study at large found these results: The amount of clinical and demographic metadata varied by source and participant and was provided uncurated.

The immunoSEQ Assay, a bias-controlled multiplex PCR, was used to amplify TCRbeta CDR3 regions from genomic DNA. Per the source publication's procedure: Within the assay, amplification of reference gene primers was used to estimate how many nucleated cells each sample contained. To quantify the absolute abundance of each unique TCRbeta CDR3 rearrangement, sequence reads were collapsed and filtered. For each sample, productive Simpson clonality was calculated as the square root of Simpson's diversity index across productive rearrangements. Here the immuneACCESS table is served through TCRdb, limited to in-frame sequences with V and J called. Missing clones are a known gap in these copies; in checked studies unresolved V genes cover under half, and the rest lacks a known reason. V, J and clone size are those of that table, while D and trimming were read from the DNA. In all, the sample holds 290,000 or so clones, and approximately 91% of those were seen once. The ten top clones hold about 2% of the sample.

At one collaborating source in Seattle, patients were enrolled during active infection and were followed longitudinally through the course of disease. Whole blood was collected in K2EDTA tubes by collaborating institutions according to the institutions' own protocols. For TCRbeta analysis, collaborator samples were shipped as frozen whole blood, as isolated PBMCs, or as DNA extracted from either sample type. There are 14 amino acids in the CDR3, from cysteine to phenylalanine inclusive. Only the CDR3 region is kept as DNA, spanning 42 bases read in frame from base 1. CDR1 and CDR2 are read off the germline V gene as SGDLS and YYNGEE. Deletion took 1 base off V and 1 base off J, with a span of 9 bases between the germline ends.

The sequence is built from TRBV9 and TRBJ2-7; there is no confident call for the D gene. The TCR was taken from a young woman with COVID-19, enrolled during active disease. Input material: peripheral blood. The CDR3 protein: CASSVLADSYEQYF. In nucleotide form, the sequence is TGTGCCAGCAGCGTATTGGCCGATTCCTACGAGCAGTACTTC.